This T cell receptor (beta chain) was retrieved from a study of neurological immune-mediated disorders. TCRdb used MiXCR to reprocess the 5' RACE reads, holding one entry per CDR3 protein. The top ten clones hold 0.95% to 1.5% of a sample with over 35,000 distinct CDR3 sequences, about 13% of them seen once. This CDR3 has 12 residues. Germline V gene lookup returns CDR1 KGHSH and CDR2 LQKENI. The V end lost 3 bases, the J end lost 3 bases, and 5 bases lay between the germline ends. This clonotype has a count of ten or more. The V and J genes are TRBV18 and TRBJ2-5; D is unclear. This sequence originates from a female donor in good health. Sequencing was performed on PBMCs. CDR3: CASSPIKETQYF. The CDR3 nucleotides are TGTGCCAGCTCACCGATTAAAGAGACCCAGTACTTC.